The sequence of this TCR beta chain was determined in a study of HIV-infected patients and healthy controls (dated 2014 in TCRdb). Context from the whole study: Although they stayed below normal ranges, CD4 counts in about 90% of the 16 patients rose modestly but significantly after three months of therapy. CD8 counts did not change consistently during early therapy, while the CD4:CD8 ratio increased slightly. An undetectable viral load was attained by 11 of 16 patients by the second bleed and by all patients after a further year of therapy. The study tested whether deep TCR repertoire sequencing of HIV patients' small blood samples could capture immune perturbation and reconstitution. Overall T-cell lymphocytopenia was not observed in the patients, and no significant difference from controls was found in total CDR3 counts per chain.

About 500 ng RNA was reverse transcribed with SuperScript III using primers against the alpha and beta constant regions. Separate alpha and beta chain libraries were made by chain-specific third strand synthesis with multiplexing indices. The protocol used a single primer pair to amplify all rearrangements within a chain, which avoided primer bias, and attached molecular barcodes to each cDNA molecule. Purified cDNA was joined by T4 RNA Ligase 1 to a 5' RACE adapter carrying a random hexamer and the SP2 sequencing primer site. Second strand synthesis was primed from the SP2 site with Phusion polymerase, using slow temperature ramps to favor optimal annealing. Joined together, two random hexamer sequences that had both been added before amplification formed the 12-nucleotide barcode of each molecule. A short first PCR added P5 and P7 adapter elements plus a second index, followed by an approximately 25-cycle amplification PCR with P5s and P7 primers. A total of roughly 30 PCR cycles were applied to the libraries, which were quantified on a Qubit, sized on a Bioanalyzer, and diluted to 3 to 4.5 nM. Normalized libraries were sequenced on an Illumina MiSeq with 2 x 250 paired-end kits. Reverse transcription reactions underwent purification over MinElute columns, with elution into roughly 10 ul Tris-Cl. The adapter ligations were run for 23 hours at 16 degrees C, and AMPure XP beads at a 1:1 ratio were afterwards used to clean them. In the paper's pipeline: A modified Decombinator processed the demultiplexed FASTQ files and output V, J, insert and barcode information. Any sequence that shared a barcode yet differed from the dominant sequence was discarded as an error, and the number of original cDNA molecules was estimated by counting barcodes clustered at Levenshtein distance 3. Downstream analyses used R packages ineq, vegan, igraph and RCytoscape, with IMGT nomenclature and CDR3 definitions. The authors computed V gene usage over distinct sequences and counted each TCR a single time to avoid skew from clonal expansion. Whenever two unique CDR3 amino acid sequences within a donor differed by a single Levenshtein edit, similarity networks linked them. Published HIV-specific CDR3s (approximately 90 alpha, about 730 beta) and CMV-specific CDR3s (over 12 alpha, some 250 beta) were compiled and searched for in the repertoires. Random subsampling to size-matched repertoires demonstrated that the decreased diversity in patients did not result from their lower sequence numbers. Using fastp trimming at Q25 and MiXCR clonotype assembly, TCRdb reanalyzed the public sequencing data and kept in-frame beta chains. Each entry merges the rows of one CDR3 protein and shows their most common DNA and genes. These V and J calls originate from TCRdb's pipeline instead of the authors' own analysis. Within this sample are approximately 8,000 distinct CDR3 sequences, with about 9.1% of them counted one time only. The ten largest clonotypes hold under 25% of the sample.

Since whole blood was used without any cell fractionation, the repertoire reflected all peripheral T cells in unsorted form. For RNA extraction, an approximately 2.7 ml sample of peripheral blood was drawn into Tempus tubes. HIV-infected adults who had not yet received antiretroviral therapy and were about to begin treatment were enrolled, with the first sixteen eligible patients processed. Patients were deemed ineligible for enrollment if they had febrile or AIDS-related illness, tumors, hepatitis B or C coinfection, immunomodulatory therapy, recent vaccination or treatment interruptions. Residual genomic DNA was removed with the TURBO-DNase kit and globin mRNA was depleted with GLOBINclear. Pretreatment blood from HIV-infected patients was collected just before antiretroviral therapy was started. Overall study results and their limits: Compared with untreated HIV+ repertoires, healthy control repertoires had roughly threefold more distinct CDR3s and higher Shannon diversity. Only sixteen HIV-infected individuals were processed, which the authors considered a major limit on how widely the findings apply. Compared with controls, HIV-infected patients showed significantly different mean usage of eight alpha and eight beta V genes. Alpha-beta chain pairing was not determined in the samples. Slight age and sex profile differences between the study cohorts did not explain the observed diversity differences. Unequal numbers of distinct sequences between patients and controls complicated comparisons, and size-matching overweighted rare events from HIV-infected data. HLA typing of donors was not performed in the study. Oligoclonality may be reflected in the significantly higher mean Gini indices of HIV-infected repertoires compared with controls. The dynamics of distinct T-cell subpopulations could not be separated, and sequencing depth was restricted, because whole blood was used. More CDR3s were shared between individuals among healthy controls than among HIV+ patients, as measured by Jaccard index and by the count of highly shared sequences. During therapy, a significant decrease in frequency was seen for HIV-associated CDR3s, whereas no significant change was found for CMV-associated CDR3s, although most of them became more frequent. MAIT cell alpha-chain CDR3s were present at high frequency in healthy controls but severely depleted in HIV+ repertoires. Size-matched repertoire data did not replicate the apparent post-therapy recovery of the Gini index in HIV-infected patients.

Sequences SQVTM (CDR1) and ANQGSEA (CDR2) are obtained from the germline V gene. The CDR3 covers 13 residues, taking in both the cysteine and the phenylalanine. Only the CDR3 DNA is retained, 39 bases long and in frame from the first base. V is shortened by 4 bases, J by 9 bases, and the region joining them spans 13 bases. On this clonotype itself: Its antigen is still unknown. Qualities for individual bases were not recorded, and no much larger clone is one base off.

The sequencing here drew on blood, taken before antiretroviral therapy. The receptor was derived from an adult with HIV infection. This chain is built from TRBV29-1 and TRBJ1-6; no D gene is confidently identified. The sequenced DNA is TGCAGCGTTGGGTACAGCCTTGGTTCACCCCTCCACTTT. Protein translation: CSVGYSLGSPLHF.